The entry below describes one T cell receptor beta chain. This sample is part of a study of blood T cell repertoires in COVID-19. The wider study: Whether acute or convalescent, the COVID-19 samples came from the United States, Italy and Spain. Nucleic acid was either cDNA or gDNA, and it came from T cells, B-cell-depleted T cells, or PBMCs.

The CDR3 extends over 13 amino acids. Trimming left V 2 bases short and J 5 bases short, with 10 bases between. CDR1 SGHRS and CDR2 YFSETQ come from the germline V gene. In the original processing: Scientists estimated how many nucleated cells there were by amplifying reference gene primers. Profiled with immunoSEQ multiplex PCR; TCRdb holds only in-frame clones, not every one. V and J calls plus clone size are reproduced from that table; the DNA served to infer D and trimming. The sample has 64,000 or so clones; around 86% are singletons. J is TRBJ1-1 and V is TRBV5-1, with no clear D. The sequence derives from a man aged 35 to 55 with acute or convalescent COVID-19. Sequenced: peripheral blood. Here the CDR3 reads CASSFEGRTEAFF. The CDR3 DNA sequence: TGCGCCAGCAGCTTCGAGGGTCGGACTGAAGCTTTCTTT.